A selection of T cell receptor beta chains follows, all from one sample in a study of OX40 agonist ivuxolimab in advanced cancers. Measured with immunoSEQ multiplex PCR; TCRdb has only the in-frame clones, and not every one. Here the sample spans fewer than 30,000 clones, about four fifths being singletons. Source: CD4+ or CD8+ T cells sorted from blood, taken in a trial of the OX40 agonist ivuxolimab. The receptors originated from an adult with an advanced solid tumor such as melanoma, head and neck, liver or kidney cancer. Each CDR3 is given without its conserved first and last residue.

len	v_gene	CDR3aa
12	TRBV4-1	ASSLPGGAETQY
13	TRBV5-6	ASSFGLAERGEQF
13	TRBV7-6	ASSFEGSSGNTIY
17	TRBV14	ASSQDSGLAGEETETQY
12	TRBV2	ASSEAGYSYEQY
14	TRBV7-9	ASSPPVGLAKNIQY
13	TRBV4-2	ASSPEGEGPDTQY
13	TRBV19	ASSETVFITDTQY
13	TRBV7-6	ASSRSGGRYNEQF
12	TRBV29-1	SVEGAGGIYEQY
12	TRBV7-8	ASSSSTGHQPQH
16	TRBV13	ASRYSPGQGAVWNGYT
14	TRBV7-9	ASSLAFVAGDYEQY
11	TRBV7-8	ASSLGFTDTQY
12	TRBV7-6	ASSLALDGYEQY
10	TRBV7-9	ASSLAEGELF
15	TRBV5-6	ASSFPAGTLADNEQF
11	TRBV4-1	ASSQAGWTEAF
13	TRBV28	ASSFPGRGRTEQY
11	TRBV4-3	ASSQGTPYEQY
11	TRBV30	AWSPGNTGELF
12	TRBV19	ASKERGFTDTQY
12	TRBV30	AWSPGQGAQPQH
10	TRBV19	ASSIGGHIQY
12	TRBV9	ASSVAWTSYEQY
12	TRBV15	ATSRDRAYYGYT
12	TRBV7-8	ASSRGRTNQPQH
11	TRBV11-1	ASSRTGPYEQY
14	TRBV1	TSSRSSGRYDYEQY
9	TRBV7-8	ASSLGNEQY
14	TRBV4-1	ASSLGLATNTGELF
13	TRBV27	ASSLRAGAFYEQY
8	TRBV2	AGSPPGPY
11	TRBV9	ASSHAVGNTIY
12	TRBV5-1	ASSLDGPSYEQY
13	TRBV4-3	ASSQVTSGSYEQY
13	TRBV6-1	ASSEQVRGTGELF
9	TRBV6-5	ASSYSAEAF
12	TRBV4-3	ASSHGTVNEKLF
12	TRBV5-6	ASSLQGITDTQY